This T cell receptor beta chain was profiled in a study of T cell responses to AZD1222 COVID-19 vaccine. This clone occurred a few times. Some clones are missing from TCRdb's copy, which holds only in-frame ones; the method was immunoSEQ multiplex PCR. This repertoire shows more than 95,000 clones, 70% to 90% found once; its top ten account for 1.5% to 1.8%. The CDR3 sequence is 19 residues long. V was clipped by 7 bases and J by 0 bases; unmatched bases: 18. The V gene's germline CDR1 is KGHDR and CDR2 SFDVKD. This specimen was peripheral blood, taken on day 0 of AZD1222 vaccination. The origin of this receptor is an adult in good health. V is TRBV24-1 and J is TRBJ2-3; 7 positions match TRBD1. The CDR3 nucleotides are TGTGCCACCAGGGTCGACCCGGGACAGAGGACTGTGAGCACAGATACGCAGTATTTT. Translated, it gives CATRVDPGQRTVSTDTQYF.